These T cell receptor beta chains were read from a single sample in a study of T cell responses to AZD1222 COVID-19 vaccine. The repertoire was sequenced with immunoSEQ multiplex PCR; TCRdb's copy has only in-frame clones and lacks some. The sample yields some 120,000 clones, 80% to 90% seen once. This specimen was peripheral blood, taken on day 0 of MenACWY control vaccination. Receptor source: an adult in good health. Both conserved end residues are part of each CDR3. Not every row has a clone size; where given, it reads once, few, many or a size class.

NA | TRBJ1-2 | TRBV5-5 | CASSLGSSTYGYTF
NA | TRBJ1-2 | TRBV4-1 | CASSDRGREGYTF
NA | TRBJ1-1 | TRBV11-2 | CASSGSGRVTGAFF
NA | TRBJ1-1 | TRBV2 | CASRTLGVPEAFF
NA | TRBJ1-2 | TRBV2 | CASRGQGLYGYTF
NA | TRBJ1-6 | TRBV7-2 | CASSLISRGTGGYNSPLHF
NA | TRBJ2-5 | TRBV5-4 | CASTSLAGGQETQYF
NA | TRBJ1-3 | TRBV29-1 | CSVVGGAPPFAGNTIYF
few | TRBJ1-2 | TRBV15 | CATSRDNNYGYTF
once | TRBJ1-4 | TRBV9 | CASSWADRVNEKLFF
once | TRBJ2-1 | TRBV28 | CASSLYRGRVYNEQFF
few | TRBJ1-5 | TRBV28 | CASSGGQGAGQPQHF
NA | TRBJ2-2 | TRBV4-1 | CASSQTPGAETGELFF
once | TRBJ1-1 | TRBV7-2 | CASSFSTEAFF
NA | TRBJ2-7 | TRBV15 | CATSSPSRNRGLEQYF
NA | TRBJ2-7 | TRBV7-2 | CASSRYGAGVNEQYF
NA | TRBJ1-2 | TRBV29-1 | CSGGGGNYGYTF
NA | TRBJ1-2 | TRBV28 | CASSDPGQGNYGYTF
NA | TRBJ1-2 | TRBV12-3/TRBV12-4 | CASSLGDSYGYTF
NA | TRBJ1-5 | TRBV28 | CASSLSSWNRDNQPQHF
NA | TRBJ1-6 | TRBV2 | CASSEWTGNSPLHF
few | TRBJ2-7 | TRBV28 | CASSSPAGDAAYSYEQYF
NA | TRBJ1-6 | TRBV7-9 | CASSRGNYNSPLHF
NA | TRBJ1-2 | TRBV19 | CASSIPGLGYTF
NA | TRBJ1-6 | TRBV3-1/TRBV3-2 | CASSQGSLSSPLHF
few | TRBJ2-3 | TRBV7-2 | CASSLPGTSTDTQYF
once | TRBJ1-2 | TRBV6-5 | CASSYEKGAFYGYTF
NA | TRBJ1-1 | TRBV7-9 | CASRGPKNTEAFF
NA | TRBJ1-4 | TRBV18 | CASSPGIRGEKLFF
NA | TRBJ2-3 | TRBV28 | CASSSFVTDTQYF
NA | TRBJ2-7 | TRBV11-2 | CASSHLLRTPGTSADEQYF
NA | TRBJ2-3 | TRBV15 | CATSRGGGTTDTQYF
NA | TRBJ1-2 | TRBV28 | CASSSTLRGYTF
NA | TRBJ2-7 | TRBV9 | CASSVLGEASQPYEQYF
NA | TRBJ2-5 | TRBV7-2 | CASSPQRGTQYF
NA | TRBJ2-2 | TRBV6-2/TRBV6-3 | CASSSSGTANTGELFF
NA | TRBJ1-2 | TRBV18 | CASSRPNRGGYTF
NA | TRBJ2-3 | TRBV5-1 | CASSLYEGRTDTQYF
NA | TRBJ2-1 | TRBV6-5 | CASSPPQGFYNEQFF
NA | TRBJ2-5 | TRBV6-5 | CASSYIQGGETQYF
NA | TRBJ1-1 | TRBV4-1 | CASSHGKFGLTNTEAFF
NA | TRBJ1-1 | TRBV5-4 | CASSSRPTGPNTEAFF
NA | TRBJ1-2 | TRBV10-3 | CAISSPPFYGYTF
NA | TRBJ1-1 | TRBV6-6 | CASSYSDKNTEAFF
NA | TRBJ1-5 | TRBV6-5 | CASNLSDDSNQPQHF